A selection of T cell receptor beta chains follows, all from one sample in a study of T cells in Graves' hyperthyroidism and ophthalmopathy. TCRdb reanalysed the multiplex PCR reads using MiXCR and keeps one entry per CDR3 protein. The sample holds a few hundred thousand distinct CDR3 sequences, over 15% seen once. The sample taken for sequencing was blood. These receptors were collected from a woman aged 45-65 years with Graves' hyperthyroidism. Both conserved end residues are part of each CDR3. A D gene is named only where the DNA matches it firmly. Rows give clone size only sometimes, using once, few, many, or a class for an expanded clone.

TRBV30	TRBJ2-1	TRBD2	many	TGTGCCTGGAAATTGGGACTAGCGGGGGCGGGGGAGCAGTTCTTC	CAWKLGLAGAGEQFF
TRBV27	TRBJ1-3	-	many	TGTGCCAGCAGTCAGGACAGAAACTCTGGAAACACCATATATTTT	CASSQDRNSGNTIYF
TRBV5-6	TRBJ2-7	-	-	TGTGCCAGCAGCTTGGCCAGGGTGTTAAGTTCAGTCGAGCAGTACTTC	CASSLARVLSSVEQYF
TRBV7-2	TRBJ2-7	TRBD2	-	TGTGCCAGCAGCCCGGGGGGAGGGAGAGACTACGAGCAGTACTTC	CASSPGGGRDYEQYF
TRBV18	TRBJ1-4	-	few	TGTGCCAGCTCACCACCGCCAGCCGGAGGTGAAAAACTGTTTTTT	CASSPPPAGGEKLFF
TRBV20-1	TRBJ2-3	TRBD2	many	TGCAGTGCTAGAGATCGAAGAGCTAGCGGGGGGGTTTACGTGGAGTATTTT	CSARDRRASGGVYVEYF
TRBV7-2	TRBJ2-5	TRBD1	many	TGTGCCAGCAGTTTATGGACAGGGGAGGGGGAGACCCAGTACTTC	CASSLWTGEGETQYF
TRBV7-9	TRBJ2-1	-	-	TGTGCCAGCAGCCTAACAGGTTCGAACTGCAATGAGCAGTTCTTC	CASSLTGSNCNEQFF
TRBV12-3/TRBV12-4	TRBJ1-2	-	many	TGTGCCAGCAGGCAGAACTATGGCTACACCTTC	CASRQNYGYTF
TRBV28	TRBJ2-5	TRBD2	many	TGTGCCAGCAGTTTAGAGATAGCGGGAAGGGAGACCCAGTACTTC	CASSLEIAGRETQYF
TRBV4-1	TRBJ1-1	TRBD1	few	TGCGCCAGCAGCGAACACAGGGGTGCTGAAGCTTTCTTT	CASSEHRGAEAFF
TRBV5-7	TRBJ1-6	TRBD1	-	TGTGCCAGCAGCTTGCAGACAGGGGAGGATAATTCACCCCTCCACTTT	CASSLQTGEDNSPLHF
TRBV6-5	TRBJ1-2	-	-	TGTGCCAGCAGTTACTCGGTAGATTCAGGGTTTAGTGGCTACACCTTC	CASSYSVDSGFSGYTF
TRBV11-2	TRBJ2-7	TRBD2	-	TGTGCCAGCAGCTTAGAAACTAGCGGGACTCGGTACGAGCAGTACTTC	CASSLETSGTRYEQYF
TRBV30	TRBJ2-7	TRBD1	many	TGTGCCTGGAGCCATCGGACAGGGATCGACGAGCAGTACTTC	CAWSHRTGIDEQYF
TRBV28	TRBJ2-5	-	many	TGTGCCAGCAGTGGAGGGGTCAGGACCCAGTACTTC	CASSGGVRTQYF
TRBV9	TRBJ2-1	TRBD2	-	TGTGCCAGCAGCGTAGAGCTGCGACTAGCGGGGGGGCCCTACAATGAGCAGTTCTTC	CASSVELRLAGGPYNEQFF
TRBV20-1	TRBJ2-3	-	few	TGCAGTGCTAGAGATTTTAGGGCCTTACAAGAGGGCACAGATACGCAGTATTTT	CSARDFRALQEGTDTQYF
TRBV30	TRBJ2-1	-	many	TGTGCCATCCCGGGGTTCAATGAGCAGTTCTTC	CAIPGFNEQFF
TRBV5-1	TRBJ1-1	TRBD1	-	TGCGCCAGCACTGGGACAGGGGATACTGAAGCTTTCTTT	CASTGTGDTEAFF
TRBV5-1	TRBJ2-5	-	-	TGCGCCAGCATCCTGGGAGAGACCCAGTACTTC	CASILGETQYF
TRBV13	TRBJ2-1	-	few	TGTGCCAGCAGCTTACGGACAGTGGGCGATGAGCAGTTCTTC	CASSLRTVGDEQFF
TRBV5-1	TRBJ2-5	-	few	TGCGCCAGCAGCTTGGGGCAGAGCAAAGAGACCCAGTACTTC	CASSLGQSKETQYF
TRBV2	TRBJ2-7	-	-	TGTGCCAGCAAGGAGGGGTTATCCTACAATGAGCAGTACTTC	CASKEGLSYNEQYF
TRBV11-2	TRBJ2-5	TRBD1	once	TGTGCCAGCAGGACAGGGGGGCTCCAAGAGACCCAGTACTTC	CASRTGGLQETQYF
TRBV6-1	TRBJ1-4	-	-	TGTGCCAGCAGTGAACTAGAGAGGAAAGGGGAAAAACTGTTTTTT	CASSELERKGEKLFF
TRBV5-1	TRBJ1-6	-	few	TGCGCCAGCAGCTTGTGGGGAACCGGAAATAATTCACCCCTCCACTTT	CASSLWGTGNNSPLHF
TRBV11-2	TRBJ2-1	-	many	TGTGCCAGCAGCTTAGTCACCGGGCGAGGCAATGAGCAGTTCTTC	CASSLVTGRGNEQFF
TRBV4-1	TRBJ1-2	-	few	TGCGCCAGCAGCCAAAGGACGGCAGTCTATGGCTACACCTTC	CASSQRTAVYGYTF
TRBV12-3/TRBV12-4	TRBJ2-2	-	few	TGTGCCAGCAGTTTACCATTCCGGGGCTTTAGCGGGGAGCTGTTTTTT	CASSLPFRGFSGELFF
TRBV5-1	TRBJ2-3	TRBD2	few	TGCGCCAGCAGCTTGGGCCCTAGCGGGAGTAGAACAGATACGCAGTATTTT	CASSLGPSGSRTDTQYF
TRBV5-1	TRBJ2-1	-	many	TGCGCCAGCAGCTTAGGCAGGCATGAGCAGTTCTTC	CASSLGRHEQFF
TRBV19	TRBJ1-1	-	-	TGTGCCAGTAGTGAGTGGGCTGAAGCTTTCTTT	CASSEWAEAFF
TRBV20-1	TRBJ2-5	TRBD2	many	TGCAGTGCTAGAGATTATGGGGGGGACCAAGAGACCCAGTACTTC	CSARDYGGDQETQYF
TRBV18	TRBJ2-7	TRBD2	few	TGTGCCAGCTCACTATTAGAGGCTAGCGGGCCCTACGAGCAGTACTTC	CASSLLEASGPYEQYF